This TCR beta chain was recorded in a study of T cells in Graves' hyperthyroidism and ophthalmopathy. Study-wide results and caveats: Ophthalmopathy was model-predicted a median approximately 6.9 months pre-onset.

TCR beta CDR3 regions were amplified from RNA. Using the HTBI primer set, a first-round RT-PCR was run on the TCR CDR3. TCRdb passed the multiplex PCR reads through MiXCR, listing each CDR3 protein once. The sample lists approximately 400,000 distinct CDR3 sequences, less than 15% occurring once. In regard to this clonotype: Its antigen is as yet unknown.

CDR1 is LNHDA, CDR2 SQIVND, per germline (reference sequence). CDR3 length: 15 residues. V lost 3 bases and J lost 0, with 12 bases in between. Each patient was aged 18 to 65 and had newly diagnosed hyperthyroidism of under 2 months' duration. Uncontrolled infection, other autoimmune disease, pregnancy or lactation excluded patients. The clonotype comes from a man aged 25 to 40 with Graves' hyperthyroidism that later progressed to Graves' ophthalmopathy. The rearrangement links TRBV19 to TRBJ2-7; D uncertain. Sequenced sample: blood. The CDR3: CASSIAPASSYEQYF. CDR3 nucleotides: TGTGCCAGTAGTATCGCCCCGGCGAGCTCCTACGAGCAGTACTTC.